The 17 T cell receptor beta chains below all came from one sample that was sequenced in a study of PD-L1 blockade in urothelial cancer. This sample's time point: peripheral blood 6 weeks after treatment start. Measured with immunoSEQ multiplex PCR; TCRdb has only the in-frame clones, and not every one. The sample has about 45,000 clones, more than 75% seen once. Material: PBMCs, obtained around atezolizumab (anti-PD-L1) treatment. Receptors originate from a man aged 60 to 75 with urothelial cancer.

The chain employs TRBV7-9 and TRBJ1-6; 7 bases align to TRBD1. With 4 bases clipped from V and 9 bases from J, the junction kept 9 bases outside the gene matches. CDR3 size: 15 residues. In germline, CDR1 is SEHNR, CDR2 FQNEAQ (reference sequence). The CDR3 DNA is TGTGCCAGCAGCTCCCTCCTCCGGACAGGTTCACCCCTCCACTTT. Amino acid sequence: CASSSLLRTGSPLHF.

V and J are TRBV29-1 and TRBJ1-2, with a tentative D call TRBD1 (5 bases). This CDR3 has 13 residues. V was trimmed by 7 bases and J by 0 bases, leaving 12 bases between them. Germline V gene lookup returns CDR1 SQVTM and CDR2 ANQGSEA. The DNA for the CDR3 is TGCAGCGGTGGACACCTCGCTAACTATGGCTACACCTTC. Protein product: CSGGHLANYGYTF.

The rearrangement joins TRBV9 to TRBJ1-2; 10 nucleotides align to TRBD1. CDR3 size: 20 residues. In germline, CDR1 is SGDLS, CDR2 YYNGEE. With 0 bases clipped from V and 0 bases from J, the junction kept 14 bases outside the gene matches. The CDR3 loop reads CASSVELPGTGALANYGYTF. The CDR3 DNA reads TGTGCCAGCAGCGTAGAACTCCCCGGGACAGGGGCCCTTGCTAACTATGGCTACACCTTC.

The rearrangement links TRBV28 to TRBJ2-1, with 9 bases fitting TRBD1. With V trimmed by 8 bases and J by 2 bases, 7 bases remained unmatched. Germline V gives CDR1 MDHEN, CDR2 SYDVKM. The CDR3 loop spans 15 amino acids. CDR3 in DNA: TGTGCCAGCTTGACCGGACAGGGGCCCTACAATGAGCAGTTCTTC. Its protein product is CASLTGQGPYNEQFF.

This chain links TRBV11-3 with TRBJ2-7; the match to TRBD2 covers 10 bases. V gave up 3 bases and J gave up 0 bases; unmatched junction bases: 2. Germline V gene data show CDR1 as SGHNT and CDR2 as YENEEA. The CDR3 sequence is 15 residues long. The DNA of the CDR3 is TGTGCCAGCAGCTTGGGACTAGCGTCCTCCTACGAGCAGTACTTC. This gives the protein CASSLGLASSYEQYF.

This rearrangement joins TRBV28 to TRBJ1-4; weak D call: TRBD1 (6 bases). Germline assignment: CDR1 MDHEN and CDR2 SYDVKM. V was clipped by 6 bases and J by 8 bases, with 16 bases between them. This CDR3 is built from 14 residues. CDR3 region: CASSQGGAQEKLFF. The CDR3 bases are TGTGCCAGCAGCCAAGGGGGAGCCCAAGAAAAACTGTTTTTT.

The chain links TRBV11-2 to TRBJ2-1; D gene unclear. Germline V gene lookup returns CDR1 SGHAT and CDR2 FQNNGV. The V end was cut by 9 bases, the J end by 0 bases, with 12 bases between. The CDR3 is made up of 14 amino acids. CDR3 in DNA: TGTGCCAGTTCTTCGGTTACCTCCTACAATGAGCAGTTCTTC. Protein sequence: CASSSVTSYNEQFF.

The V gene is TRBV5-8, the J gene TRBJ2-7, with TRBD2 matching over 7 bases. Germline-derived CDR1 and CDR2 are SGHTS and YDEGEE. This CDR3 has 14 residues. V was pared by 4 bases and J by 4 bases, with 8 bases of the junction left unmatched. The CDR3 loop reads CASSAGGGRYEQYF. CDR3 nucleotide sequence: TGTGCCAGCAGCGCCGGCGGGGGTCGGTACGAGCAGTACTTC.

This clone appeared a single time. This rearrangement joins TRBV28 to TRBJ1-1; 7 nucleotides match TRBD1. V was pared by 6 bases and J by 1 base, with 5 bases of the junction left unmatched. Germline CDR1 is MDHEN and CDR2 is SYDVKM. The CDR3 extends over 14 amino acids. The CDR3 loop reads CASRPGTANTEAFF. The CDR3 nucleotides are TGTGCCAGCAGACCCGGGACAGCGAACACTGAAGCTTTCTTT.

This clone came up once. The chain joins TRBV2 to TRBJ2-7, with D perhaps TRBD2 (7 bases). Trimming removed 4 bases from V and 0 bases from J, with 19 bases in between. CDR1 is SNHLY and CDR2 is FYNNEI in the germline V gene. The CDR3 is made up of 17 amino acids. The CDR3 sequence is CASSAEGGSILSYEQYF. The CDR3 DNA is TGTGCCAGCAGTGCGGAGGGGGGGTCAATCCTCTCCTACGAGCAGTACTTC.

The chain links TRBV29-1 to TRBJ2-3; D uncertain. The V and J ends lost 4 bases and 0 bases respectively, with 8 bases between them. The CDR3 has 13 amino acids. Germline V gives CDR1 SQVTM, CDR2 ANQGSEA. The CDR3 spells CSVGTRSTDTQYF. The CDR3 region has the DNA TGCAGCGTTGGCACGAGAAGCACAGATACGCAGTATTTT.

The V and J genes are TRBV25-1 and TRBJ1-4; 7 bases map to TRBD1. Germline CDR1 and CDR2: MGHDK and SYGVNS. This CDR3 has 14 residues. The ends lost 8 bases at V and 6 bases at J; junction bases unmatched: 9. Here the CDR3 DNA reads TGTGCCAGCGGAACAGGGGCTGGAGATGAAAAACTGTTTTTT. Amino acid sequence: CASGTGAGDEKLFF.

The chain uses TRBV11-2 and TRBJ2-1; TRBD2 agrees at 11 bases. This CDR3 has 17 residues. CDR1 and CDR2 from the germline V gene are SGHAT and FQNNGV. V lost 1 base to trimming and J lost 5 bases; unmatched junction nucleotides: 7. DNA of the CDR3: TGTGCCAGCAGCTTAGGCGTACTAGCGGGAGCCGACAATGAGCAGTTCTTC. The encoded protein is CASSLGVLAGADNEQFF. Looking up the rest from reference TRBV11-2 and TRBJ2-1 gives the full variable domain: EAGVAQSPRYKIIEKRQSVAFWCNPISGHATLYWYQQILGQGPKLLIQFQNNGVVDDSQLPKDRFSAERLKGVDSTLKIQPAKLEDSAVYLCASSLGVLAGADNEQFFGPGTRLTVL.

This clone was recorded many times. CDR3 residues: CASSLFGTGPNGYTF. The DNA of the CDR3 is TGTGCCAGCAGCTTGTTTGGGACAGGGCCAAATGGCTACACCTTC. The chain is built from TRBV5-5 and TRBJ1-2, with TRBD1 matching over 9 bases. CDR3 length: 15 residues. V dropped 1 base and J dropped 6; count of bases not matched to a gene: 7. Germline lookup yields CDR1 SGHKS and CDR2 YYEKEE (reference sequence).

The gene calls are TRBV28 and TRBJ2-3; unclear D gene. The germline CDR1 and CDR2 sequences are MDHEN and SYDVKM. The CDR3 runs to 14 residues. V lost 2 bases and J lost 11, with 17 bases in between. The CDR3 loop is CASSLTRSLWKQYF. For the CDR3, the DNA is TGTGCCAGCAGTTTAACCCGTAGCCTTTGGAAGCAGTATTTT. The full variable domain, with the rest looked up from reference TRBV28 and TRBJ2-3, is DVKVTQSSRYLVKRTGEKVFLECVQDMDHENMFWYRQDPGLGLRLIYFSYDVKMKEKGDIPEGYSVSREKKERFSLILESASTNQTSMYLCASSLTRSLWKQYFGPGTRLTVL.

The chain recombines TRBV6-1 with TRBJ1-4; unclear D gene. CDR3 length: 16 residues. V shed 3 bases and J shed 0 bases, with 11 bases lying between them. Germline lookup yields CDR1 MNHNS and CDR2 SASEGT. In DNA, the CDR3 is TGTGCCAGCAGTGACCGAACGGAGACAACTAATGAAAAACTGTTTTTT. Translating gives CASSDRTETTNEKLFF.

The J gene is TRBJ2-7, the V gene TRBV5-1; the D is unclear. V was trimmed by 1 base and J by 5 bases, leaving 13 bases between them. Per germline, CDR1 SGHRS and CDR2 YFSETQ. This CDR3 comprises 14 residues. The CDR3 here is CASSLIDKAHEQYF. The CDR3 DNA reads as TGCGCCAGCAGCTTGATCGACAAGGCCCACGAGCAGTACTTC.